This TCR beta chain was recorded in a study of T-cell memory formation after mild COVID-19. About the research overall: TCR clusters were mostly confined to one donor each. Broader study findings: Memory cells collected pre-infection included some clones that later responded, suggesting cross-reactive memory joined. Later expanders leaned CD4+, whereas clones that contracted between day 15 and 85 were balanced CD4/CD8. Among CD4+ contracting clones, most were CM and EM, and CD8+ ones EMRA.

The CDR3 consists of 16 residues. Germline V gene data show CDR1 as SQVTM and CDR2 as ANQGSEA. Trimming cost V 3 bases and J 3 bases, with 20 bases left between them. In TCRdb, the 5' RACE reads were re-called with MiXCR into one record per CDR3 protein. The sample includes approximately 150,000 distinct CDR3 sequences, roughly a fifth seen only once; the top ten take 2% to 2.5%. This clonotype was seen a few times. Its antigen is not identified. The source is an adult woman who had mild COVID-19 (a few samples of this study predate the infection). Cell type and time point are not known. Material for sequencing was PBMCs or a T cell subset sorted from them (not recorded which). This chain connects TRBV29-1 to TRBJ1-2; weak D call: TRBD1 (5 bases). In DNA form, the CDR3 reads TGCAGCGTTGAGAATAGGTCTGGGGCGGAGGACTATGGCTACACCTTC. Translating it yields CSVENRSGAEDYGYTF.